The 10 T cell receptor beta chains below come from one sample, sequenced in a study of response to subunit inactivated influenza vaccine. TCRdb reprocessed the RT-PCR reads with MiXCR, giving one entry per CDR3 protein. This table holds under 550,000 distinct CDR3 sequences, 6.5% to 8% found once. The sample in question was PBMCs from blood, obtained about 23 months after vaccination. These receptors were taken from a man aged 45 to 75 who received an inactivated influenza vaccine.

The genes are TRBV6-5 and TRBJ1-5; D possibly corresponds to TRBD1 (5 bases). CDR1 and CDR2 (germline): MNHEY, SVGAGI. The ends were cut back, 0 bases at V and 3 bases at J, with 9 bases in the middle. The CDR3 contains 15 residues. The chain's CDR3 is CASSYSGQVNQPQHF. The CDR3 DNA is TGTGCCAGCAGTTACTCGGGGCAGGTCAATCAGCCCCAGCATTTT.

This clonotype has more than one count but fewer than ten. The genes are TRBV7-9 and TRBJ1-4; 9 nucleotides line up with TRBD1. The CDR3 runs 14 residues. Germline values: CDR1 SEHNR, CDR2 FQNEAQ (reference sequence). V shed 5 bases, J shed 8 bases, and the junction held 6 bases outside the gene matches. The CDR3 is CASSLGQGMEKLFF. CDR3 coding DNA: TGTGCCAGCAGCCTGGGACAGGGAATGGAAAAACTGTTTTTT.

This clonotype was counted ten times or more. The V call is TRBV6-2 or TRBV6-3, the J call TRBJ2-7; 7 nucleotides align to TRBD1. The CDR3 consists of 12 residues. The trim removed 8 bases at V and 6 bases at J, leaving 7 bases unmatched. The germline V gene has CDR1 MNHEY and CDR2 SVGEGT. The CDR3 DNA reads TGTGCCAGCGGAACCACAGGGGTCGAGCAGTACTTC. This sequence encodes CASGTTGVEQYF.

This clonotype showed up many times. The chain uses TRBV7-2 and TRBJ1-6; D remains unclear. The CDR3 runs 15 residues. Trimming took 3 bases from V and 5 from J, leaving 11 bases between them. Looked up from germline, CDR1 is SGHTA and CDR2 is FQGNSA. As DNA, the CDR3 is TGTGCCAGCAGCTTCTCTCCGACCAATAATTCACCCCTCCACTTT. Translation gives CASSFSPTNNSPLHF.

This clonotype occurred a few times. The CDR3 sequence: CASSQDSGVPNEQFF. The CDR3 DNA sequence: TGCGCCAGCAGCCAAGACTCGGGAGTCCCCAATGAGCAGTTCTTC. The chain uses TRBV4-3 and TRBJ2-1; tentative D call: TRBD2 (6 bases). CDR1 and CDR2 (germline): LGHNA, YSLEER. The germline V and J ends were trimmed by 0 bases and 6 bases, with 12 bases remaining between them. The CDR3 is 15 residues long.

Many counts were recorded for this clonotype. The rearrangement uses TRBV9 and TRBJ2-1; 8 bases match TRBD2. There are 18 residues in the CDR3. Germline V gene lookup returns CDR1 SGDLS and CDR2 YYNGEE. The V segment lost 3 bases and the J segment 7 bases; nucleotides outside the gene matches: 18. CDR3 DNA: TGTGCCAGCAGCGCGCGGGGGGCTAGCGCGAACCTGGGTAATGAGCAGTTCTTC. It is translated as CASSARGASANLGNEQFF.

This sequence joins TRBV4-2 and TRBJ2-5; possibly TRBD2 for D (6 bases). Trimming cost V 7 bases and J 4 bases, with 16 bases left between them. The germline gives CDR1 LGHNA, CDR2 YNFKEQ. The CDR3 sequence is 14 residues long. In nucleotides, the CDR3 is TGTGCCAGCACCCAGGACGGGAGAGGAGAGACCCAGTACTTC. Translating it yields CASTQDGRGETQYF.

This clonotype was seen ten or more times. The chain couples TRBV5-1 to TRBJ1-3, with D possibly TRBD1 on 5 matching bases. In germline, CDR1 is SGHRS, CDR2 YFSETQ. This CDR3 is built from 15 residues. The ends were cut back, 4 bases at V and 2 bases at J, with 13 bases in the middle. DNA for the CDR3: TGCGCCAGCAGCCACCCTGACAGCGCTGGAAACACCATATATTTT. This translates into CASSHPDSAGNTIYF.

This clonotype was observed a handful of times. CDR3 sequence: CASSQDVVVQGPKETQYF. CDR3 sequence (DNA): TGCGCCAGCAGCCAAGATGTCGTAGTTCAGGGACCTAAGGAGACCCAGTACTTC. The chain joins TRBV4-3 to TRBJ2-5; D is perhaps TRBD1 or TRBD2 (5 bases each). The V end was cut by 0 bases, the J end by 5 bases, with 22 bases between. The CDR3 has 18 residues. CDR1 is LGHNA, CDR2 YSLEER, per germline.

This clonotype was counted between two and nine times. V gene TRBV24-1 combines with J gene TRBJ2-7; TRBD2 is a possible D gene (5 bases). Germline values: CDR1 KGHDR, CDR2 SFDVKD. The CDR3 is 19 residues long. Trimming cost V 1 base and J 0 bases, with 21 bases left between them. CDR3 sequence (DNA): TGTGCCACCAGTGATTTACGGAAGAGTCGGGGAAAAAGCTCCTACGAGCAGTACTTC. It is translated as CATSDLRKSRGKSSYEQYF.